This T cell receptor (beta chain) is drawn from a study of vaccination effects on CD4 cells after COVID-19 (dated by TCRdb to 2022 to 2024). As for the study more broadly: The ViraFEST assay stimulated PBMC with viral peptide pools and then used TCR sequencing to identify antigen-specific CD4+ T cell clonotypes by expansion. Post-vaccine samples across the study were collected a median of 72 days after the second dose, with a range of 14 to 241. The study compared SARS-CoV-2 spike-specific CD4+ TCR repertoires before and after mRNA vaccination in COVID-19 convalescent patients and infection-naive vaccine recipients. A total of some eleven COVID-19 convalescent patients and several SARS-CoV-2-naive healthy vaccine recipients were included in the full study. Each well held 1.5 million to 2.5 million PBMC cultured in IMDM containing approximately 5.3% human AB serum, 9.5 to 10 IU/ml IL-2 and gentamicin, along with 8 to 10 ug/ml peptides. Cultures from other donors in the study were sequenced using the Oncomine TCR Beta short-read assay on an Illumina iSeq 100. Overall study results and their limits: The study was limited by a small number of convalescent patients and lacked early post-infection timepoints. At late post-vaccination timepoints, both infection-induced and vaccine-induced clones showed marked clonal contraction, consistent with waning T cell responses. Among healthy vaccine recipients, nearly all vaccine-induced clones were SARS-CoV-2 mono-reactive, and just 1 of 255 was cross-reactive with common cold coronaviruses.

As for this clone: Its antigen is unknown. No base quality information exists; no much larger clone differs at one position.

After around eleven days of culture, CD4+ T cells were isolated with the EasySep CD4+ T cell isolation kit. Each participant received two doses of an mRNA SARS-CoV-2 vaccine, either BNT162b2 or mRNA-1273. None of the healthy vaccine recipients had a prior SARS-CoV-2 infection, which was confirmed by nucleocapsid antibody tests that came back negative both before and after vaccination. Half of the culture medium was replaced with fresh IL-2-containing medium on days 3 and 7. Unless noted otherwise, every peptide stimulation condition was cultured in triplicate wells. PBMC were separated from whole blood using Ficoll-Paque Plus gradient centrifugation and were then either cryopreserved at -140C or used fresh. Genomic DNA was extracted from cultured CD4+ T cells with the QIAamp micro DNA kit. V loses 4 bases, J loses 1 base, and the germline ends lie 13 bases apart. Measured from the cysteine to the phenylalanine, the CDR3 is 15 residues long. The sequence is cut down to CDR3 DNA, 45 bases in frame from base 1. The CDR1 and CDR2 encoded by the germline V gene are MGHRA and YSYEKL.

The library relied on the immunoSEQ multiplex PCR assay. TCR beta CDR3 sequencing was performed on DNA from the cultured, isolated CD4+ T cells. Per the original workflow: The analysis removed non-productive TCR sequences, trimmed reads to the CDR3 region, and retained only CDR3s that were 7 or more amino acids long. Antigen-specific clonotypes were identified with the MANAFEST web app by comparing expansion in peptide wells against reference cultures. Positive clones required FDR<0.05 expansion versus reference and all other wells, odds ratio above 5, and frequency above 0.1% in two replicate wells. Clonotypes significantly expanded in SARS-CoV-2 spike wells and in at least one common cold coronavirus spike condition were defined as cross-reactive. CDR3 similarity was assessed by Levenshtein distance using the stringdist R package, and unrooted trees were constructed with ape in R 3.6.1. In its TCRdb copy, this immuneACCESS table keeps in-frame sequences only and misses some clones. Where compared with another copy, unresolved V genes explain less than half of these, and the others have no known cause. V and J calls plus clone size are reproduced from that table; the DNA served to infer D and trimming. Present in this sample are some 40,000 clones, about 63% of which were seen just once. Approximately 8% of the sample belongs to the ten largest clones.

This clonotype originated in a human donor who received a COVID-19 vaccine. The sample consisted of CD4+ T cells from PBMCs cultured without peptide, taken after COVID-19 vaccination. The chain couples TRBV4-1 to TRBJ1-1; TRBD1 is perhaps the D gene, given 6 matching bases. The CDR3 reads as follows: CASSRQNRENTEAFF. In nucleotides, the sequence is TGCGCCAGCAGCCGCCAAAACAGGGAGAACACTGAAGCTTTCTTT.